This T cell receptor beta chain came from a study of human T cells and chemical hapten exposure. Study at large: Patients had diphenylcyclopropenone applied to the scalp weekly throughout the approximately 26-week study.

The CDR3 spans 16 residues. Germline CDR1 and CDR2: SGHRS and YFSETQ. The V gene end was trimmed by 4 bases and the J gene end by 7 bases; junction bases not matched to a gene: 11. Noted time point: patch test 3, about 24 weeks after DPC sensitization. Treatment defined: therapeutic diphenylcyclopropenone sensitization with weekly scalp DPC. Remarks on this clonotype: What it recognizes is unknown.

Findings and limits, study-wide: Donors in the study had alopecia, meaning their immune response may differ from healthy people's. Those TCRs sitting above 1 in 1000 frequency stayed the same with DPC sensitization.

Unique molecular identifiers were attached to individual cDNA molecules within the library. TCRdb fed the RACE reads into MiXCR, producing one record per CDR3 protein. This sample has roughly 100,000 distinct CDR3 sequences, with less than 40% found just once. The J gene is TRBJ2-1, the V gene TRBV5-1, with 10 positions matching TRBD1. The sample here was whole blood, taken in connection with sensitization to the hapten diphenylcyclopropenone (DPC). The TCR comes from a man between 35 and 55 years old with alopecia areata. Some clones in this sample may be carry-over from other donors' samples. Here the CDR3 reads CASSQGTGVGYNEQFF. CDR3 nucleotides: TGCGCCAGCAGCCAGGGGACAGGGGTGGGGTATAATGAGCAGTTCTTC.